Listed below are T cell receptor beta chains from one sample, sequenced in a study. TCRdb independently ran MiXCR on the 5' RACE reads; one entry per CDR3 protein. The sample lists tens of thousands of distinct CDR3 sequences; just under 30% were seen once. The specimen sequenced was memory CD4+ T cells sorted from a lymph node. These receptors were taken from a female donor with breast cancer. Each CDR3 is given with its conserved first and last residue. The order of the fields is D gene, J gene, clone size, V gene, CDR3 DNA, CDR3 protein. The D gene is left open where the match is weak. A row's size may be missing; if present it is once, few, many or a size class.

d_gene: TRBD2
j_gene: TRBJ2-6
abundance: few
v_gene: TRBV12-3/TRBV12-4
CDR3nt: TGTGCCAGCAGTGCAGCGGGGGCAGTCTCTGGGGCCAACGTCCTGACTTTC
CDR3aa: CASSAAGAVSGANVLTF

d_gene: TRBD2
j_gene: TRBJ2-1
abundance: .
v_gene: TRBV20-1
CDR3nt: TGCAGTGCTAGAGAAACGGGCGGGAGGGTTCCGTTCTTC
CDR3aa: CSARETGGRVPFF

d_gene: TRBD2
j_gene: TRBJ2-3
abundance: .
v_gene: TRBV30
CDR3nt: TGTGCCTGGAGGGGAGAGCGGGAGGGCCGATTTGGAGTCGAAGATACGCAGTATTTT
CDR3aa: CAWRGEREGRFGVEDTQYF

d_gene: TRBD1
j_gene: TRBJ1-4
abundance: few
v_gene: TRBV25-1
CDR3nt: TGTGCCAGCAAGAAGGACAGGGAGGATGAAAAACTGTTTTTT
CDR3aa: CASKKDREDEKLFF

d_gene: .
j_gene: TRBJ1-1
abundance: .
v_gene: TRBV12-3/TRBV12-4
CDR3nt: TGTGCCAGCGCAAAGGGACCGCCGAACACTGAAGCTTTCTTT
CDR3aa: CASAKGPPNTEAFF

d_gene: .
j_gene: TRBJ1-2
abundance: few
v_gene: TRBV5-6
CDR3nt: TGTGCCAGCAGCTTGACCGGGACATTCGGTCAAGGACTCTATGGCTACACCTTC
CDR3aa: CASSLTGTFGQGLYGYTF

d_gene: TRBD2
j_gene: TRBJ2-7
abundance: once
v_gene: TRBV7-2
CDR3nt: TGTGCCAGCAGCTTAGACGGCGGGAGGGCCGGGCAGTACTTC
CDR3aa: CASSLDGGRAGQYF

d_gene: TRBD2
j_gene: TRBJ2-1
abundance: .
v_gene: TRBV6-5
CDR3nt: TGTGCCAGCAGTTCTGACATGGGGAGTACTAGCGGGAGGAGCTACAATGAGCAGTTCTTC
CDR3aa: CASSSDMGSTSGRSYNEQFF

d_gene: .
j_gene: TRBJ1-1
abundance: .
v_gene: TRBV5-1
CDR3nt: TGCGCCAGCAGCCTGGACAGTGAAGCTTTCTTT
CDR3aa: CASSLDSEAFF

d_gene: TRBD1
j_gene: TRBJ2-3
abundance: .
v_gene: TRBV20-1
CDR3nt: TGCAGTGCCCCAAGTACTCGGGACAGTACGCAGTATTTT
CDR3aa: CSAPSTRDSTQYF

d_gene: TRBD2
j_gene: TRBJ2-5
abundance: .
v_gene: TRBV5-5
CDR3nt: TGTGCCAGCAGCTCGGCTAGCGGGAGGAGAGAGACCCAGTACTTC
CDR3aa: CASSSASGRRETQYF

d_gene: TRBD2
j_gene: TRBJ2-1
abundance: .
v_gene: TRBV9
CDR3nt: TGTGCCAGCAGCGTAGGCCCCCCGCGAGCTAGCGGGAGGAAAAATGAGCAGTTCTTC
CDR3aa: CASSVGPPRASGRKNEQFF

d_gene: .
j_gene: TRBJ2-5
abundance: .
v_gene: TRBV6-2/TRBV6-3
CDR3nt: TGTGCCAGCAGTTTACCGGGGCAAGAGACCCAGTACTTC
CDR3aa: CASSLPGQETQYF

d_gene: .
j_gene: TRBJ1-3
abundance: .
v_gene: TRBV11-2
CDR3nt: TGTGCCAGCAGCTTAAACGAGGAATCTGGAAACACCATATATTTT
CDR3aa: CASSLNEESGNTIYF

d_gene: .
j_gene: TRBJ2-7
abundance: once
v_gene: TRBV5-1
CDR3nt: TGCGCCAGCAGCTTCCTAGGGGGGACCTACGAGCAGTACTTC
CDR3aa: CASSFLGGTYEQYF

d_gene: .
j_gene: TRBJ1-1
abundance: .
v_gene: TRBV5-1
CDR3nt: TGCGCCAGCAGCTCATTAGTTCCTTCGGACCGCACTGAAGCTTTCTTT
CDR3aa: CASSSLVPSDRTEAFF

d_gene: .
j_gene: TRBJ2-6
abundance: .
v_gene: TRBV5-1
CDR3nt: TGCGCCAGCAGCTCTTCGGGGGCTGGGGCCAACGTCCTGACTTTC
CDR3aa: CASSSSGAGANVLTF

d_gene: TRBD1
j_gene: TRBJ1-2
abundance: .
v_gene: TRBV9
CDR3nt: TGTGCCAGCAGCTCGACAGGGGGCGGGGATGGCTACACCTTC
CDR3aa: CASSSTGGGDGYTF

d_gene: .
j_gene: TRBJ2-7
abundance: .
v_gene: TRBV10-3
CDR3nt: TGTGCCACCGCCGGGACACGAACCTACGAGCAGTACTTC
CDR3aa: CATAGTRTYEQYF

d_gene: TRBD1
j_gene: TRBJ2-1
abundance: few
v_gene: TRBV4-3
CDR3nt: TGCGCCAGCAGCCAAGGGGACAGGGAGTTCAATGAGCAGTTCTTC
CDR3aa: CASSQGDREFNEQFF

d_gene: .
j_gene: TRBJ2-1
abundance: once
v_gene: TRBV7-9
CDR3nt: TGTGCCAGCAGCTTTTTGTCCTACAATGAGCAGTTCTTC
CDR3aa: CASSFLSYNEQFF

d_gene: .
j_gene: TRBJ1-3
abundance: few
v_gene: TRBV29-1
CDR3nt: TGCAGCGTTGCCCAGGGCTACTCCTCTGGAAACACCATATATTTT
CDR3aa: CSVAQGYSSGNTIYF

d_gene: .
j_gene: TRBJ2-4
abundance: .
v_gene: TRBV3-1
CDR3nt: TGTGCCAGCAGCCAAGAGCTAGGGTATTACATTCAGTACTTC
CDR3aa: CASSQELGYYIQYF

d_gene: TRBD2
j_gene: TRBJ2-7
abundance: .
v_gene: TRBV7-6
CDR3nt: TGTGCCAGCAGCCCGAGCGGGATGAGGGGGCAGTACTTC
CDR3aa: CASSPSGMRGQYF

d_gene: .
j_gene: TRBJ2-7
abundance: few
v_gene: TRBV5-5
CDR3nt: TGTGCCAGCAGCTCTTTTCTCCAGGTCTCCTACGAGCAGTACTTC
CDR3aa: CASSSFLQVSYEQYF

d_gene: .
j_gene: TRBJ2-2
abundance: few
v_gene: TRBV4-3
CDR3nt: TGCGCCAGCAGCCAAGAACCCTTCACCGGGGAGCTGTTTTTT
CDR3aa: CASSQEPFTGELFF

d_gene: TRBD1
j_gene: TRBJ2-7
abundance: .
v_gene: TRBV9
CDR3nt: TGTGCCAGCAGCGCGGACAGGGACGAGCAGTACTTC
CDR3aa: CASSADRDEQYF

d_gene: TRBD2
j_gene: TRBJ2-3
abundance: few
v_gene: TRBV9
CDR3nt: TGTGCCAGCAGCGCGGGGGGACTAGCGGGAGCCCTGAGTACGCAGTATTTT
CDR3aa: CASSAGGLAGALSTQYF

d_gene: TRBD1
j_gene: TRBJ1-3
abundance: few
v_gene: TRBV6-5
CDR3nt: TGTGCCAGCAGAGACGGGACAGGGGTGCCCACCATATATTTT
CDR3aa: CASRDGTGVPTIYF